Listed below are T cell receptor beta chains from one sample, sequenced in a study of beta chain features in type 1 diabetes. Here immunoSEQ multiplex PCR was the method, and the copy in TCRdb shows in-frame clones only, minus some. Of about 15,000 clones in the sample, less than 45% are singletons; the top ten hold about 0.5%. Sequencing used stem cell memory CD4+ T cells from blood. The receptors here all came from a middle-aged woman in good health. The CDR3 runs from the conserved cysteine through the conserved F or W. Fields, in order: clone size, J gene, D gene, V gene, CDR3 protein, CDR3 DNA. A D gene is named only where the DNA matches it firmly. Part of the rows lack a size; the others show once, few, many or a class for expanded clones.

>NA|TRBJ2-1|TRBD1|TRBV6-1
CASGTGNNEQFF
TGTGCCAGCGGGACAGGGAACAATGAGCAGTTCTTC
>NA|TRBJ1-2|NA|TRBV29-1
CSVEEGGNYGYTF
TGCAGCGTTGAAGAGGGGGGGAACTATGGCTACACCTTC
>once|TRBJ1-2|NA|TRBV7-2
CASSPQGPKDGYTF
TGTGCCAGCAGCCCTCAGGGCCCCAAGGATGGCTACACCTTC
>NA|TRBJ1-5|NA|TRBV25-1
CASSESPSVGQPQHF
TGTGCCAGCAGTGAATCCCCCTCCGTTGGCCAGCCCCAGCATTTT
>NA|TRBJ2-1|NA|TRBV19
CASSIGDSPSYNEQFF
TGTGCCAGTAGTATTGGCGACAGCCCCTCCTACAATGAGCAGTTCTTC
>NA|TRBJ2-4|NA|TRBV7-2
CASSSPVGGAQNIQYF
TGTGCCAGCAGCTCCCCGGTGGGGGGGGCCCAAAACATTCAGTACTTC
>NA|TRBJ1-6|NA|TRBV14
CASSLYYSGTPNSPLHF
TGTGCCAGCAGCCTATATTACTCCGGGACACCCAATTCACCCCTCCACTTT
>NA|TRBJ2-3|TRBD2|TRBV5-6
CASSFTSGGAPDTQYF
TGTGCCAGCAGCTTCACTAGCGGGGGGGCTCCAGATACGCAGTATTTT
>NA|TRBJ1-1|NA|TRBV2
CASSEFGRGNTEAFF
TGTGCCAGCAGTGAATTCGGGAGAGGTAACACTGAAGCTTTCTTT
>NA|TRBJ2-3|TRBD1|TRBV6-1
CASSDLPRGPRTDTQYF
TGTGCCAGCAGTGACCTTCCGAGGGGGCCCCGGACAGATACGCAGTATTTT
>NA|TRBJ2-3|TRBD2|TRBV2
CASGRGSSTDTQYF
TGTGCCAGCGGGCGGGGGTCTAGCACAGATACGCAGTATTTT
>NA|TRBJ1-6|NA|TRBV7-9
CASSPRAGPSSYNSPLHF
TGTGCCAGCAGCCCCCGTGCGGGGCCAAGCTCCTATAATTCACCCCTCCACTTT
>NA|TRBJ2-7|NA|TRBV6-5
CASSPRFSSYEQYF
TGTGCCAGCAGTCCTCGGTTTTCCTCCTACGAGCAGTACTTC
>few|TRBJ1-5|TRBD1|TRBV6-1
CASSARDSQPQHF
TGTGCCAGCAGTGCCCGGGACAGTCAGCCCCAGCATTTT
>few|TRBJ2-7|TRBD2|TRBV19
CASSRPTSGGSSYEQYF
TGTGCCAGTAGTAGGCCTACTAGCGGGGGGTCATCCTACGAGCAGTACTTC
>NA|TRBJ1-4|NA|TRBV6-5
CASSNQGLSEKLFF
TGTGCCAGCTCAAATCAGGGGCTTAGTGAAAAACTGTTTTTT
>few|TRBJ2-3|NA|TRBV5-6
CASYGTGDLAYAQYF
TGTGCCAGCTATGGCACAGGTGACCTTGCCTATGCGCAGTATTTT
>NA|TRBJ2-3|NA|TRBV10-3
CAIHGGASTDTQYF
TGTGCCATTCACGGCGGGGCAAGCACAGATACGCAGTATTTT
>NA|TRBJ2-7|NA|TRBV6-1
CASSVTGPGEQYF
TGTGCCAGCAGTGTTACAGGGCCGGGAGAGCAGTACTTC
>few|TRBJ2-5|TRBD2|TRBV5-4
CASREAGRGGRETQYF
TGTGCCAGCAGGGAGGCTGGGCGGGGGGGCCGCGAGACCCAGTACTTC
>once|TRBJ2-7|TRBD2|TRBV11-2
CASSSIKSGTSGGYEQYF
TGTGCCAGCAGCTCTATAAAATCCGGGACTAGCGGGGGCTACGAGCAGTACTTC
>few|TRBJ2-1|TRBD1|TRBV11-3
CASSNPGQGGSYNEQFF
TGTGCCAGCAGCAACCCGGGACAGGGGGGCTCCTACAATGAGCAGTTCTTC
>NA|TRBJ1-1|TRBD1|TRBV7-8
CASSLRAGGPYTEAFF
TGTGCCAGCAGCCTTAGGGCAGGGGGCCCGTACACTGAAGCTTTCTTT
>few|TRBJ2-7|NA|TRBV29-1
CSVEGQGGYEQYF
TGCAGCGTTGAAGGGCAGGGAGGCTACGAGCAGTACTTC
>few|TRBJ1-4|NA|TRBV18
CASSPQGINEKLFF
TGTGCCAGCTCACCACAGGGGATCAATGAAAAACTGTTTTTT
>NA|TRBJ1-5|NA|TRBV6-5
CASSSQGLGQPQHF
TGTGCCAGCAGTTCCCAGGGTTTGGGACAGCCCCAGCATTTT
>NA|TRBJ1-5|TRBD1|TRBV29-1
CSAGGGFNQPQHF
TGCAGCGCAGGGGGCGGCTTCAATCAGCCCCAGCATTTT
>few|TRBJ2-3|NA|TRBV13
CASSLGVGSTDTQYF
TGTGCCAGCAGCTTAGGGGTCGGTAGCACAGATACGCAGTATTTT
>NA|TRBJ2-7|NA|TRBV14
CASSARGHSYEQYF
TGTGCCAGCAGCGCCAGAGGCCACTCCTACGAGCAGTACTTC
>NA|TRBJ1-3|NA|TRBV18
CASSPPRPSSGNTIYF
TGTGCCAGCTCACCACCGCGGCCGAGCTCTGGAAACACCATATATTTT
>medium-sized|TRBJ2-5|NA|TRBV27
CASGGASWGTQYF
TGTGCCAGCGGAGGAGCCTCTTGGGGGACCCAGTACTTC
>few|TRBJ1-6|NA|TRBV5-4
CASSLASDNSPLHF
TGTGCCAGCAGCTTGGCCTCCGATAATTCACCCCTCCACTTT
>few|TRBJ2-3|TRBD1|TRBV28
CAFTDRVTDTQYF
TGTGCCTTCACGGACAGGGTCACAGATACGCAGTATTTT
>NA|TRBJ1-2|TRBD1|TRBV19
CASTSGQGTANYGYTF
TGTGCCAGTACCTCGGGACAGGGCACGGCTAACTATGGCTACACCTTC
>NA|TRBJ1-2|NA|TRBV19
CASSNKGGGSYGYTF
TGTGCCAGTAGCAACAAGGGGGGGGGAAGCTATGGCTACACCTTC
>NA|TRBJ1-5|NA|TRBV2
CASTRGGRPQHF
TGTGCCAGCACCCGAGGAGGGAGGCCCCAGCATTTT
>NA|TRBJ2-1|NA|TRBV4-3
CASSPQDEQFF
TGCGCCAGCAGCCCGCAGGATGAGCAGTTCTTC
>NA|TRBJ1-1|TRBD1|TRBV29-1
CSVSRGRGTEAFF
TGCAGCGTTAGCAGGGGGCGGGGGACTGAAGCTTTCTTT
>NA|TRBJ1-3|NA|TRBV18
CASSPRRGTDTSGNTIYF
TGTGCCAGCTCACCAAGGCGCGGGACGGATACTTCTGGAAACACCATATATTTT
>NA|TRBJ1-2|NA|TRBV6-1
CASSERTSPANYGYTF
TGTGCCAGCAGTGAAAGGACATCACCTGCTAACTATGGCTACACCTTC
>few|TRBJ2-2|NA|TRBV10-3
CAISERQVTENTGELFF
TGTGCCATCAGTGAGAGGCAGGTGACCGAGAACACCGGGGAGCTGTTTTTT
>NA|TRBJ1-1|TRBD1|TRBV4-1
CASSRDWGQGYTEAFF
TGCGCCAGCAGCCGCGATTGGGGACAGGGGTACACTGAAGCTTTCTTT
>few|TRBJ2-7|TRBD1|TRBV7-9
CASSTGVTSYEQYF
TGTGCCAGCAGCACAGGGGTGACCTCCTACGAGCAGTACTTC
>few|TRBJ1-3|NA|TRBV5-1
CASSHGGGAPKRMLSGNTIYF
TGCGCCAGCAGCCATGGCGGCGGGGCGCCTAAAAGAATGCTCTCTGGAAACACCATATATTTT
>few|TRBJ1-1|NA|TRBV18
CASSPLPPGATEAFF
TGTGCCAGCTCCCCCCTCCCGCCAGGGGCCACTGAAGCTTTCTTT
>NA|TRBJ2-7|TRBD1|TRBV5-4
CASSDRDRVGQYF
TGTGCCAGCAGCGACCGGGACAGGGTCGGGCAGTACTTC
>NA|TRBJ1-6|TRBD1|TRBV6-5
CASSYSKGQMSSPLHF
TGTGCCAGCAGTTACTCTAAGGGACAGATGAGCTCACCCCTCCACTTT
>few|TRBJ2-5|TRBD2|TRBV5-8
CASKTSGVFVQETQYF
TGTGCCAGCAAGACTAGCGGGGTTTTTGTTCAAGAGACCCAGTACTTC
>NA|TRBJ2-1|TRBD2|TRBV27
CASSLSGTRGNEQFF
TGTGCCAGCAGTTTATCCGGGACTAGAGGAAATGAGCAGTTCTTC
>few|TRBJ1-1|NA|TRBV5-1
CASSLLPSRNTEAFF
TGCGCCAGCAGCTTGCTGCCTTCCAGGAACACTGAAGCTTTCTTT
>NA|TRBJ2-7|TRBD1|TRBV27
CASSRTGVYEQYF
TGTGCCAGCAGTCGGACAGGGGTCTACGAGCAGTACTTC
>few|TRBJ2-1|NA|TRBV7-9
CASSPYSGTPSYNEQFF
TGTGCCAGCAGCCCGTACTCCGGGACTCCCTCCTACAATGAGCAGTTCTTC
>few|TRBJ1-2|NA|TRBV7-9
CASPGHYAQNYGYTF
TGTGCCAGCCCCGGACATTACGCTCAAAACTATGGCTACACCTTC
>NA|TRBJ2-5|TRBD2|TRBV7-2
CASSTTSIGTQYF
TGTGCCAGCAGCACGACTAGCATAGGGACCCAGTACTTC
>NA|TRBJ1-5|NA|TRBV6-5
CASHPGASGNQPQHF
TGTGCCAGCCATCCAGGGGCCTCCGGCAATCAGCCCCAGCATTTT
>few|TRBJ1-5|NA|TRBV7-2
CASSLGGWGDPSNQPQHF
TGTGCCAGCAGCTTAGGGGGGTGGGGGGACCCTAGCAATCAGCCCCAGCATTTT
>few|TRBJ2-7|TRBD1|TRBV2
CASRAFGTGGSSEQYF
TGTGCCAGCAGAGCCTTTGGGACAGGCGGTTCGAGCGAGCAGTACTTC
>few|TRBJ2-5|TRBD1|TRBV10-3
CAISEGPGQGQETQYF
TGTGCCATCAGTGAGGGACCGGGACAGGGGCAAGAGACCCAGTACTTC
>NA|TRBJ1-1|NA|TRBV11-2
CASSARTADRNTEAFF
TGTGCCAGCAGCGCACGGACAGCGGATAGGAACACTGAAGCTTTCTTT